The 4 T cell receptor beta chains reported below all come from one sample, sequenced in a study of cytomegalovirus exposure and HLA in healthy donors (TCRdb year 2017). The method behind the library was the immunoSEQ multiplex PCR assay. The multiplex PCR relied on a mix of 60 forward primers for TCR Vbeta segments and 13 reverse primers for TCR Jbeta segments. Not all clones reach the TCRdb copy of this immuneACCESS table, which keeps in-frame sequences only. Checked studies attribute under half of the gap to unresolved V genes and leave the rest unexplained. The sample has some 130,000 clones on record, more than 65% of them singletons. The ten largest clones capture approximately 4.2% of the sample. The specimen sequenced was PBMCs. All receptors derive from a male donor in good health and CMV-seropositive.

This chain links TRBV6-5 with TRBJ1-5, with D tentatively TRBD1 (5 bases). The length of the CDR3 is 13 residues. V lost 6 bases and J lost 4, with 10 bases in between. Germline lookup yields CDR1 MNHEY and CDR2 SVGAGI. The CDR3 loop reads CASRRQRNQPQHF. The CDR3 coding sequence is TGTGCCAGCAGACGACAGAGAAATCAGCCCCAGCATTTT.

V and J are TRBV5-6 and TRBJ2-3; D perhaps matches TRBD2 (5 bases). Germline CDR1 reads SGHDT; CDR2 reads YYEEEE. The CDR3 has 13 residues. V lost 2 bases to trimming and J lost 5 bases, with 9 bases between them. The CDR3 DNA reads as TGTGCCAGCAGCTTCTGGGCGGGAGATACGCAGTATTTT. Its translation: CASSFWAGDTQYF. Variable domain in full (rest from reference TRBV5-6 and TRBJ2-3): DAGVTQSPTHLIKTRGQQVTLRCSPKSGHDTVSWYQQALGQGPQFIFQYYEEEERQRGNFPDRFSGHQFPNYSSELNVNALLLGDSALYLCASSFWAGDTQYFGPGTRLTVL.

The CDR3 bases are TGTGCCAGCAGCCGTAGGGACAGGGGAGGCCCTGGAAACACCATATATTTT. Amino acids: CASSRRDRGGPGNTIYF. The V call is TRBV11-3, the J call TRBJ1-3; 10 nucleotides match TRBD1. This CDR3 comprises 17 residues. The V segment lost 5 bases and the J segment 2 bases; nucleotides outside the gene matches: 9. The germline V gene has CDR1 SGHNT and CDR2 YENEEA. Full variable domain (missing parts from reference TRBV11-3 and TRBJ1-3): EAGVVQSPRYKIIEKKQPVAFWCNPISGHNTLYWYLQNLGQGPELLIRYENEEAVDDSQLPKDRFSAERLKGVDSTLKIQPAELGDSAVYLCASSRRDRGGPGNTIYFGEGSWLTVV.

The DNA for the CDR3 is TGCGCCAGCAGATTTGGTGCAGGGCACCCGAACAATGAGCAGTTCTTC. Translated: CASRFGAGHPNNEQFF. The chain employs TRBV5-1 and TRBJ2-1, with D possibly TRBD1 on 5 matching bases. The CDR3 is made up of 16 amino acids. CDR1 and CDR2 from the germline V gene are SGHRS and YFSETQ. Trimming stripped 5 bases from V and 5 bases from J, with 20 bases between.